What follows describes a single T cell receptor beta chain. The target of this receptor is not known. No much larger clonotype is one base removed from it; base qualities were not supplied. Using the deep immunoSEQ assay, multiplex PCR amplified TCR CDR3 regions from genomic DNA. Extracted genomic DNA from each cell subset was distributed evenly across all wells of several immunoSEQ 96-well plates, and each plate was treated as a replicate. For sorted subsets, roughly 190 ng of genomic DNA, equivalent to 25,000 to 35,000 T cell genomes, went into each replicate PCR. Purified libraries were measured with a Qubit 3.0 fluorometer, size-checked on a Bioanalyzer 2100, and measured again with the KAPA Library Quantification kit. Each immunoSEQ 96-well plate was sequenced on its own single-read 150-cycle Illumina NextSeq 550 flow cell. From the authors' description of their analysis: The immunoSEQ output contained only junctional sequences without quality scores, so filtering could not match that applied to full-length reads. To assign V/J genes and CDR3, sequences were annotated against IMGT germline references using PyIR, a Python wrapper for IgBLAST v1.9. Any read was removed if the V/J assignment was weak (E-value above 1e-6), the CDR3 was missing, or the read contained stop codons, out-of-frame junctions, or ambiguous translated residues. V3J clonotypes were defined by identical inferred V gene, J gene, and CDR3 amino acid sequence. Percentage overlap between repertoires was computed as shared unique clonotypes divided by the size of the smaller repertoire. Richness of each repertoire was evaluated using RTK rarefaction, the Chao1 estimator, and Recon v2.1 estimates of unobserved clonotypes. OLGA was used to compute generation probabilities for all TCRbeta clonotypes that the gDNA method yielded from a few donors. TCRdb obtained this table from immuneACCESS and retained in-frame rearrangements with V and J assigned. These tables miss some clones; where compared with another copy, unresolved V genes account for less than half of the shortfall, and the remainder is unexplained. V, J and clone size are those of that table, while D and trimming were read from the DNA. For this sample there are under 1,100,000 clones; under 80% appear just once. About 1.5% of the sample is held by the ten biggest clonotypes.

Donors were healthy HIV-negative adults with no recently reported acute infections or vaccinations. Every donor was a Caucasian adult residing in Nashville, Tennessee, USA. CD4+ T cells were enriched through magnetic negative selection, after which naive cells were positively selected on CD45RA and the remaining negative fraction served as the memory subset. After blood collection by leukapheresis, PBMCs were isolated using Ficoll-Histopaque density gradient centrifugation and then cryopreserved in the vapor phase of liquid nitrogen. Analytical flow cytometry was used to check the purity and quantity of each magnetically sorted T cell population. From each sorted fraction, genomic DNA was isolated and quantified by UV absorbance on a Nanodrop 2000c. V and J lose 6 bases and 6 bases, and a span of 12 bases separates them. The germline V gene sets CDR1 to SNHLY and CDR2 to FYNNEI. The CDR3 starts with the cysteine, ends with the phenylalanine, and has 13 residues. Of all the DNA, just the CDR3 is kept, 39 bases in frame from base 1.

This specimen belongs to a study of shared clonotypes between healthy human individuals (dated by TCRdb to about 2020). General notes on the study: A couple of women and a few men aged 18 to 49 years were included in the cohort. To increase sequencing depth and limit assay-specific biases, different laboratories used diverse techniques to prepare libraries and sequence TCR repertoires. Blood TCR repertoires of several healthy adults were deeply sequenced to estimate repertoire size and the extent of clonotype sharing between individuals. Between about 0.8 and 9.5 billion PBMCs per donor were obtained by leukapheresis. Per donor, three plates each were used for CD4 naive and CD4 memory, two for CD8 naive, and one for CD8 memory.

Study-wide conclusions, independent of this receptor: Even with the large sequencing depth, rarefaction of the sorted-subset datasets indicated that sequencing was incomplete. Larger estimated clonotype richness was generally found for naive subsets than for memory subsets. The genetic and exposure-history diversity represented was limited by the small number of donors. Compared with non-shared clonotypes, clonotypes shared by all four sorted-subset donors had higher generation probabilities. Pairwise subsampling indicated that sequencing depth was expected to affect the degree of clonotype sharing among donors. Sampling was restricted to blood, and TCR repertoires in tissue are likely to differ from TCR repertoires in blood. When a handful of donors were compared, the shared fraction of clonotypes was around 5% for naive CD4, 3% to 4% for naive CD8, about 2.5% for memory CD4, and around 0.37% for memory CD8.

Sequenced input: memory CD4+ T cells sorted from blood. The cell subset or site label for this specimen denotes: CD45RA-negative fraction. This clonotype was sampled from a man younger than 35 in good health. Here the chain combines TRBV2 and TRBJ2-1, with no D gene named confidently. The DNA sequence reads TGTGCCAGCAGCGTAGCAGTCCCCAATGAGCAGTTCTTC. Its protein is CASSVAVPNEQFF.